This TCR beta chain appears in the sequencing data of a study of T cell responses to AZD1222 COVID-19 vaccine. Findings and caveats of the study: Baseline antibody screening turned up just a handful of seropositive AZD1222 recipients. Targeting of unmutated variant regions was reportedly seen in nearly half of spike-specific TCRs.

In regard to this clone: Its antigen is currently unknown.

Data came from immunoSEQ multiplex PCR; TCRdb stores just in-frame clones and leaves some out. The sample consists of tens of thousands of clones, 86% of them appearing once. Germline V gene lookup returns CDR1 MDHEN and CDR2 SYDVKM. The length of the CDR3 is 14 residues. V dropped 8 bases and J dropped 0 bases, with 14 bases sitting between them. The source of this sequence is an adult who received the AZD1222 COVID-19 vaccine. The chain recombines TRBV28 with TRBJ2-7; D uncertain. The sample consisted of peripheral blood, taken 28 days after the second AZD1222 dose. CDR3 region: CASGQASFSYEQYF. In DNA, the CDR3 is TGTGCCAGCGGTCAGGCCTCATTCTCCTACGAGCAGTACTTC.